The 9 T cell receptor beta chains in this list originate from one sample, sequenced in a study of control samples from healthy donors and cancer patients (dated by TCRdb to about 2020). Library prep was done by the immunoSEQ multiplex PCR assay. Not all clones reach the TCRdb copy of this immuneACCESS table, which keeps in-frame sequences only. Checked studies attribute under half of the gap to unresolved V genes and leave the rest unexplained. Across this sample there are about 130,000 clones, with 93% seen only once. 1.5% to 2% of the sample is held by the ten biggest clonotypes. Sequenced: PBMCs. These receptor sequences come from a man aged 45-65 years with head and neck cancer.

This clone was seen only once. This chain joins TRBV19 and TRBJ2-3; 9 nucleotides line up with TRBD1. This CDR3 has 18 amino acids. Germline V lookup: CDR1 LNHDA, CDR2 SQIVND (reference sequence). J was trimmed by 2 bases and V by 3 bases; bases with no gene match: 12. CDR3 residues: CASSMDDRGQGDTDTQYF. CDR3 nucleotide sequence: TGTGCCAGTAGTATGGATGACAGGGGACAGGGAGACACAGATACGCAGTATTTT.

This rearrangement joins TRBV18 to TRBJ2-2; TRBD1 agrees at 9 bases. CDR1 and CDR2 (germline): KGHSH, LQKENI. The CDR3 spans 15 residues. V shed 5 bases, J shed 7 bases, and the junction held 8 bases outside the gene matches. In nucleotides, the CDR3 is TGTGCCAGCTCATCCGGGACAGGGCTACACGGGGAGCTGTTTTTT. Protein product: CASSSGTGLHGELFF.

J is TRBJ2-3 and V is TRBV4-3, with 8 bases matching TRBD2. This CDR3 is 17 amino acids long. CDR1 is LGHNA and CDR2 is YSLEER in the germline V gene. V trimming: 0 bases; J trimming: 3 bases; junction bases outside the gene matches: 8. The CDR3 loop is CASSQDRGGGRTDTQYF. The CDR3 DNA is TGCGCCAGCAGCCAAGATAGGGGCGGGGGGCGGACAGATACGCAGTATTTT.

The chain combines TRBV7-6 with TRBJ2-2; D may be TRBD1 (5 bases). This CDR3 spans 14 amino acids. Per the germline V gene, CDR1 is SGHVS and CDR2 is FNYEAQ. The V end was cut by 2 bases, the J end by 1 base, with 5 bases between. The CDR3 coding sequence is TGTGCCAGCAGCTTAAGGGGGAACACCGGGGAGCTGTTTTTT. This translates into CASSLRGNTGELFF.

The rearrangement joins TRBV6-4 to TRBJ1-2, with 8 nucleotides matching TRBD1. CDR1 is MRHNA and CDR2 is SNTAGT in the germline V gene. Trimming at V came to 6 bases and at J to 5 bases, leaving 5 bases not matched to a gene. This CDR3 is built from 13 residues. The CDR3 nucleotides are TGTGCCAGCAGCCAAACAGGGGGGTATGGCTACACCTTC. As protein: CASSQTGGYGYTF.

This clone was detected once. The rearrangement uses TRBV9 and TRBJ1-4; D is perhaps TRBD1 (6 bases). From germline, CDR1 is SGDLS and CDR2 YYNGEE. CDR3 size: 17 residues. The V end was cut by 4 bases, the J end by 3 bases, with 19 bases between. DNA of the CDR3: TGTGCCAGCAGCCCCCGGGGGCGCGGAGGGCCTAATGAAAAACTGTTTTTT. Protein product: CASSPRGRGGPNEKLFF.

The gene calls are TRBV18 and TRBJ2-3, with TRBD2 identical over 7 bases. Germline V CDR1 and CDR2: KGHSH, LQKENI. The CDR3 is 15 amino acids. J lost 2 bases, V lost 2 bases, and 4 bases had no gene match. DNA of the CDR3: TGTGCCAGCTCACCAAAAGGACTAGACACAGATACGCAGTATTTT. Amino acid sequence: CASSPKGLDTDTQYF.

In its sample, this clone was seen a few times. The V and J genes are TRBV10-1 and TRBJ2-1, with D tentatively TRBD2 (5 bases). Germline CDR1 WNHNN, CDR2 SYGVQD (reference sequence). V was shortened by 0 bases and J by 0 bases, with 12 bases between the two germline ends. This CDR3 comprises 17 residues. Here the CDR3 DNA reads TGCGCCAGCAGTGAGTCGGGAGCGGACTTCTCCTACAATGAGCAGTTCTTC. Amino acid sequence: CASSESGADFSYNEQFF.

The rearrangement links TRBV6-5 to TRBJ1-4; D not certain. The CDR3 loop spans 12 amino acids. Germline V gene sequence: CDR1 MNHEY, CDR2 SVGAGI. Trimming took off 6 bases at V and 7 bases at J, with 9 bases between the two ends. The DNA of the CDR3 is TGTGCCAGCAGCACAAGAGGTGAAAAACTGTTTTTT. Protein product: CASSTRGEKLFF.